This T cell receptor (beta chain) originates from a study of beta chain features in type 1 diabetes. Study details: In age, gender and cell yields, patients were similar to healthy donors.

With respect to this clone: Its specificity is unknown.

General observations from the study: Cells with high TCR expression could be over-represented when cDNA is sequenced.

Looked up from germline, CDR1 is LNHNV and CDR2 is YYDKDF (reference sequence). The CDR3 extends over 17 amino acids. Trimming shortened V by 5 bases and J by 4 bases, and 21 bases separated the two germline ends. The sequenced template was cDNA made from the entire isolated RNA. TCRdb keeps only in-frame clones here, not all; method: immunoSEQ multiplex PCR. Here the sample spans 600,000 to 650,000 clones, roughly 15% being singletons. Blood was drawn once from each donor into heparinised tubes. The draws averaged around 110 mL. Purity (above 95%) was reached by all sorted populations. The TCR sequence derives from a man younger than 35 in good health. Sequenced sample: naive CD4+ T cells from blood. This chain joins TRBV15 and TRBJ2-1, with D possibly being TRBD1 (7 bases). The CDR3 is CATSEGGDRARYNEQFF. The CDR3 DNA reads TGTGCCACCAGCGAGGGGGGAGACAGGGCGCGGTACAATGAGCAGTTCTTC.